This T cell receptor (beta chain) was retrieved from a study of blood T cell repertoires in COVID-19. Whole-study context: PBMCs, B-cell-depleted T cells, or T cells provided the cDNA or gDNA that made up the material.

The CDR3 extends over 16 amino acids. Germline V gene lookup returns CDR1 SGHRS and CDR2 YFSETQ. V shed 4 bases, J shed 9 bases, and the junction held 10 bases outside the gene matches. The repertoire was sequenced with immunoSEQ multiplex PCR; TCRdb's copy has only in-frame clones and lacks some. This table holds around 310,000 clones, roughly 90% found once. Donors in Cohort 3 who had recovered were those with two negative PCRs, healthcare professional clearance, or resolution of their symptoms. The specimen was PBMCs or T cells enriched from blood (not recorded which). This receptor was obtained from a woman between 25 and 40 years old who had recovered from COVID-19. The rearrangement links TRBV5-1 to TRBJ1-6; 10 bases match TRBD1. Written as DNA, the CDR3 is TGCGCCAGCAGCCCGGGACAGGGGACCCTTGGTTCACCCCTCCACTTT. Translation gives CASSPGQGTLGSPLHF. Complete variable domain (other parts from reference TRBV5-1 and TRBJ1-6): KAGVTQTPRYLIKTRGQQVTLSCSPISGHRSVSWYQQTPGQGLQFLFEYFSETQRNKGNFPGRFSGRQFSNSRSEMNVSTLELGDSALYLCASSPGQGTLGSPLHFGNGTRLTVT.